This TCR beta chain is drawn from a study of response to subunit inactivated influenza vaccine. General study findings and limits: T cells newly recruited by each seasonal influenza vaccination are few, the authors suggested.

TCRdb re-analysed the RT-PCR reads in MiXCR, keeping a single row per CDR3 protein. Of around 530,000 distinct CDR3 sequences listed, 12% are singletons. This clonotype came up a few times. Its antigen remains unknown. Sequenced here: PBMCs from blood, sampled on the day of vaccination. The receptor was isolated from a man aged 50 or older who received an inactivated influenza vaccine.

The CDR3 coding sequence is TGCGCCAGCAGCTTGTTGGGCAGAGCAAACACTGAAGCTTTCTTT. Its protein is CASSLLGRANTEAFF. The chain links TRBV5-1 to TRBJ1-1; D is unclear. Germline CDR1 and CDR2: SGHRS and YFSETQ. Deletions cut 1 base from V and 2 bases from J, with 12 bases between. This CDR3 region has 15 residues.